This is a list of T cell receptor beta chains from one sample in a study of blood T cell repertoires in COVID-19. The assay was immunoSEQ multiplex PCR, and TCRdb's table has in-frame clones only and misses some. Among about 400,000 clones listed, around nine tenths were seen once. The sequencing sample was made of PBMCs or T cells enriched from blood (not recorded which). The source of these receptors is a young woman who had recovered from COVID-19. Both conserved end residues are trimmed from each CDR3. Fields, in order: clone size, J gene, V gene, CDR3 protein. Clone size appears in some rows only: once, few, many, or a class for an expanded clone.

once TRBJ2-5 TRBV24-1 ATAGGPLAGETQY
. TRBJ1-6 TRBV5-5 ASSLGSQISPLH
. TRBJ2-2 TRBV23-1 ASSWKKGDTGELF
once TRBJ2-6 TRBV2 ASIGTGGTGANVLT
few TRBJ2-7 TRBV5-1 ASSFRGRDRDYEQY
. TRBJ2-1 TRBV18 ASSAGTSANNEQF
. TRBJ2-1 TRBV30 AWTGNYNEQF
. TRBJ2-5 TRBV6-1 ASSETPGQVQLETQY
. TRBJ2-5 TRBV5-1 ASAASGSFKETQY
. TRBJ2-5 TRBV7-9 ASSRPGLETQY
. TRBJ2-7 TRBV14 ASSWEGYTYEQY
. TRBJ1-5 TRBV7-2 ASSLGGAGSNQPQH
. TRBJ1-1 TRBV12-5 ASGREVDKAF
. TRBJ2-2 TRBV7-3 ASSPTRNTGELF
. TRBJ1-1 TRBV4-1 ASSQILDRGLENTEAF
. TRBJ2-2 TRBV11-2 ASSLRRQASQNRELF
. TRBJ2-7 TRBV6-5 ASSLQGTTYEQY
. TRBJ1-5 TRBV18 ASSLGQGRTNQPQH